This entry lists 23 T cell receptor beta chains sequenced from one sample in a study of somatic mutations in cytotoxic T cells in rheumatoid arthritis. Profiling relied on immunoSEQ multiplex PCR, and the TCRdb table lists in-frame clones only, not all of them. The table shows 15,000 to 20,000 clones, with approximately 80% occurring only once. Input material: CD8+ T cells sorted from blood. The receptors derive from a woman between 50 and 59 years old in good health.

The chain recombines TRBV4-3 with TRBJ2-1, with 9 bases that match TRBD1. V was clipped by 0 bases and J by 8 bases; unmatched bases: 14. The germline CDR1 and CDR2 sequences are LGHNA and YSLEER. This CDR3 spans 18 amino acids. CDR3 nucleotide sequence: TGCGCCAGCAGCCAAGATCTAGCCACCGGGACAGGGTACGATGAGCAGTTCTTC. Its translation: CASSQDLATGTGYDEQFF.

The chain joins TRBV13 to TRBJ1-4; tentatively, D is TRBD1 (6 bases). CDR1 and CDR2 from the germline V gene are PRHDT and FYEKMQ (reference sequence). With 2 bases removed from V and 1 base from J, the gap between germline ends came to 11 bases. This CDR3 contains 16 residues. CDR3 in amino acids: CASSLSGVGTNEKLFF. The DNA for the CDR3 is TGTGCCAGCAGCTTATCAGGGGTCGGAACTAATGAAAAACTGTTTTTT.

V is TRBV6-1 and J is TRBJ2-7; 7 bases are a match to TRBD2. The length of the CDR3 is 13 residues. V trimming: 6 bases; J trimming: 1 base; junction bases outside the gene matches: 3. Germline loops: CDR1 MNHNS, CDR2 SASEGT. The CDR3: CASRGTNSYEQYF. For the CDR3, the DNA is TGTGCCAGCAGGGGGACTAATTCCTACGAGCAGTACTTC.

J is TRBJ1-4 and V is TRBV2, with 12 bases matching TRBD1. This CDR3 comprises 15 residues. Germline-derived CDR1 and CDR2 are SNHLY and FYNNEI. The V segment lost 6 bases and the J segment 9 bases; nucleotides outside the gene matches: 8. The CDR3 DNA reads as TGTGCCAGCAGCCCGGGACAGGGGGCTCAGAAAAAACTGTTTTTT. Translating gives CASSPGQGAQKKLFF.

This clone was counted only a few times. The chain is built from TRBV7-9 and TRBJ2-7; 7 bases map to TRBD2. Germline trimming cut 5 bases from V and 2 bases from J; bases unmatched to any gene: 6. The CDR3 runs 14 residues. From germline, CDR1 is SEHNR and CDR2 FQNEAQ (reference sequence). CDR3 DNA sequence: TGTGCCAGCAGCCCTGTGGGGGGGGCCTACGAGCAGTACTTC. This codes for CASSPVGGAYEQYF.

The J gene is TRBJ2-7, the V gene TRBV6-1, with 7 bases aligning to TRBD1. The V gene's germline CDR1 is MNHNS and CDR2 SASEGT. V lost 6 bases to trimming and J lost 0 bases; unmatched junction nucleotides: 2. The CDR3 runs 13 residues. CDR3 loop: CASRGDSSYEQYF. The CDR3 coding sequence is TGTGCCAGCAGGGGGGACAGCTCCTACGAGCAGTACTTC.

The chain couples TRBV2 to TRBJ1-4; the match to TRBD1 covers 8 bases. This CDR3 is 16 amino acids long. Trimming cost V 4 bases and J 8 bases; bases outside gene matches: 12. CDR1 and CDR2 (germline): SNHLY, FYNNEI. CDR3 sequence: CASSAELQGGGEKLFF. The CDR3, as DNA: TGTGCCAGCAGTGCGGAACTACAGGGGGGAGGGGAAAAACTGTTTTTT.

This clone was counted a few times. The J gene is TRBJ1-4, the V gene TRBV7-9, with D uncertain. Trimming took off 1 base at V and 8 bases at J, with 5 bases between the two ends. The CDR3 is 12 amino acids. Germline values: CDR1 SEHNR, CDR2 FQNEAQ (reference sequence). CDR3 nucleotide sequence: TGTGCCAGCAGCTTAGAGGCCGAAAAACTGTTTTTT. The encoded protein is CASSLEAEKLFF.

V is TRBV28 and J is TRBJ1-1, with D maybe TRBD1 (6 bases). The V end lost 8 bases, the J end lost 4 bases, and 17 bases lay between the germline ends. Germline assignment: CDR1 MDHEN and CDR2 SYDVKM. The length of the CDR3 is 14 residues. CDR3 sequence: CASRGQAWGTEAFF. Written as DNA, the CDR3 is TGTGCCAGCCGGGGGCAGGCCTGGGGCACTGAAGCTTTCTTT.

This clone was seen a single time. The CDR3 loop is CASTPGQSSYNEQFF. CDR3 DNA sequence: TGTGCCAGTACCCCGGGACAGAGCTCCTACAATGAGCAGTTCTTC. The gene calls are TRBV19 and TRBJ2-1, with TRBD1 matching 7 bases. V was clipped by 7 bases and J by 0 bases; unmatched bases: 6. The CDR3 covers 15 residues. Germline CDR1 and CDR2: LNHDA and SQIVND (reference sequence).

This chain connects TRBV28 to TRBJ2-7; D is tentatively TRBD1 or TRBD2 (5 bases each). Per the germline V gene, CDR1 is MDHEN and CDR2 is SYDVKM. The CDR3 has 12 amino acids. Trimming shortened V by 9 bases and J by 3 bases, and 12 bases separated the two germline ends. The CDR3 region has the DNA TGTGCCAGTCGGGACGGCAACTACGAGCAGTACTTC. Protein product: CASRDGNYEQYF.

J is TRBJ1-3 and V is TRBV10-3, with D perhaps TRBD1 (5 bases). The germline CDR1 and CDR2 sequences are ENHRY and SYGVKD. V was clipped by 9 bases and J by 2 bases, with 20 bases between them. This CDR3 spans 16 amino acids. In DNA form, the CDR3 reads TGTGCCATTACGACCCCGGGGGGGGAGACTGGAAACACCATATATTTT. It translates to CAITTPGGETGNTIYF.

The CDR3: CASSQDWDSYEQYF. For the CDR3, the DNA is TGCGCCAGCAGCCAAGATTGGGATAGCTACGAGCAGTACTTC. The chain uses TRBV4-1 and TRBJ2-7; no firm D call. CDR3 length equals 14 residues. Per germline, CDR1 MGHRA and CDR2 YSYEKL. V lost 0 bases and J 3 bases, leaving 9 bases between the germline ends.

This chain links TRBV6-6 with TRBJ2-3, with 10 bases identical to TRBD2. There are 15 residues in the CDR3. Germline assignment: CDR1 MNHNY and CDR2 SVGAGI (reference sequence). J gave up 2 bases and V 6 bases, and 5 bases lay outside the gene matches. Written as DNA, the CDR3 is TGTGCCAGCAGAGGACTAGCGGAGAACACAGATACGCAGTATTTT. Its translation is CASRGLAENTDTQYF.

This sequence joins TRBV10-3 and TRBJ2-7; no reliable D call. With 4 bases removed from V and 2 bases from J, the gap between germline ends came to 12 bases. Germline V gene sequence: CDR1 ENHRY, CDR2 SYGVKD. This CDR3 is built from 14 residues. The DNA of the CDR3 is TGTGCCATCAGTGGGGTAGATCGAGCCTACGAGCAGTACTTC. Its protein product is CAISGVDRAYEQYF.

V is TRBV29-1 and J is TRBJ2-7, with 7 bases fitting TRBD2. This CDR3 is 11 amino acids long. The J segment lost 5 bases and the V segment lost 6 bases, leaving 4 bases of the junction unmatched. Looked up from germline, CDR1 is SQVTM and CDR2 is ANQGSEA. The CDR3 region has the DNA TGCAGCGTGGGGGGGAGCGACGAGCAGTACTTC. Translated: CSVGGSDEQYF.

This chain joins TRBV10-3 and TRBJ2-5, with D maybe TRBD1 (6 bases). V shed 6 bases and J shed 2 bases, with 22 bases lying between them. This CDR3 region has 17 residues. The germline V gene has CDR1 ENHRY and CDR2 SYGVKD. The CDR3 is CAISHNPQGAQQETQYF. The CDR3 DNA sequence: TGTGCCATCAGCCACAATCCACAGGGAGCCCAACAAGAGACCCAGTACTTC.

This clone was detected only once. J is TRBJ2-1 and V is TRBV29-1; D is perhaps TRBD2 (6 bases). Deletions cut 4 bases from V and 7 bases from J, with 17 bases between. Germline CDR1 SQVTM, CDR2 ANQGSEA. This CDR3 region has 14 residues. The CDR3 DNA is TGCAGCGTTGTTTTCCAAGCCCTAGCGAATGAGCAGTTCTTC. Protein sequence: CSVVFQALANEQFF.

V gene TRBV30 combines with J gene TRBJ1-4, with D uncertain. The CDR3 extends over 13 amino acids. Germline-derived CDR1 and CDR2 are GTSNPN and SVGIG (reference sequence). V lost 2 bases to trimming and J lost 2 bases, with 6 bases between them. The CDR3 nucleotides read TGTGCCTGGAGTCTGGCTACTAATGAAAAACTGTTTTTT. Its translation is CAWSLATNEKLFF.

The chain joins TRBV9 to TRBJ2-1; 7 bases match TRBD2. Germline-derived CDR1 and CDR2 are SGDLS and YYNGEE. V shed 4 bases and J 5 bases; nucleotides not matched to a gene: 12. The CDR3 is 16 residues long. CDR3: CASSSPASGANNEQFF. CDR3 nucleotides: TGTGCCAGCAGCTCACCGGCTAGCGGAGCAAACAATGAGCAGTTCTTC.

A few counts support this clone. The chain links TRBV7-2 to TRBJ2-7; TRBD1 aligns across 8 bases. Per the germline V gene, CDR1 is SGHTA and CDR2 is FQGNSA. This CDR3 has 16 amino acids. Germline trimming cut 4 bases from V and 1 base from J; bases unmatched to any gene: 9. The CDR3 DNA follows: TGTGCCAGCAGCTCCCAAAGGGGACAGGAATCCTACGAGCAGTACTTC. It yields the protein CASSSQRGQESYEQYF.

V usage is TRBV28 and J usage is TRBJ2-7, with 7 bases fitting TRBD2. The CDR3 extends over 13 amino acids. The germline V gene encodes CDR1 MDHEN and CDR2 SYDVKM. Germline trimming cut 8 bases from V and 0 bases from J; bases unmatched to any gene: 4. The CDR3 nucleotides read TGTGCCAGCCGGGGGGACTACTCCTACGAGCAGTACTTC. Amino acid sequence: CASRGDYSYEQYF.

This clone is large within its sample. This chain links TRBV10-3 with TRBJ2-7; 7 bases align to TRBD2. The CDR3 has 14 amino acids. Germline values: CDR1 ENHRY, CDR2 SYGVKD. With V trimmed by 4 bases and J by 3 bases, 6 bases remained unmatched. The CDR3 DNA sequence: TGTGCCATCAGTGCGAACCTAGCGGTCTACGAGCAGTACTTC. It is translated as CAISANLAVYEQYF.